Listed below are T cell receptor beta chains from one sample, sequenced in a study of cytomegalovirus exposure and HLA in healthy donors. Produced via immunoSEQ multiplex PCR; TCRdb's table is partial and in-frame only. The sample shows about 200,000 clones, about four fifths of them seen only once. The sequenced sample consisted of PBMCs. All receptors derive from a girl aged 10 to 17 in good health and CMV-seropositive. Both conserved end residues are part of each CDR3. Each record gives: D gene, V gene, J gene, clone size, CDR3 protein, CDR3 DNA. The D gene is left open where the match is weak. Expanded clones are given a class, and other clones once, few, many or no size at all.

>NA|TRBV5-5|TRBJ1-2|NA
CASSPRNTNYGYTF
TGTGCCAGCAGCCCGCGGAATACTAACTATGGCTACACCTTC
>TRBD1|TRBV9|TRBJ2-1|NA
CASSPRTGRSYNEQFF
TGTGCCAGCAGCCCTCGGACAGGGCGTTCCTACAATGAGCAGTTCTTC
>NA|TRBV19|TRBJ1-2|NA
CAVSGMGAGYGYTF
TGTGCCGTGTCGGGCATGGGGGCGGGCTATGGCTACACCTTC
>NA|TRBV2|TRBJ2-2|NA
CASSRDLYRTGELFF
TGTGCCAGCAGCCGGGACTTATATCGCACCGGGGAGCTGTTTTTT
>NA|TRBV27|TRBJ1-2|NA
CASGSLGVGYGYTF
TGTGCCAGCGGATCCTTAGGGGTCGGCTATGGCTACACCTTC
>NA|TRBV6-5|TRBJ1-1|few
CASTRSANTEAFF
TGTGCCAGCACGCGGTCCGCGAACACTGAAGCTTTCTTT
>NA|TRBV5-4|TRBJ1-3|NA
CASSSGLLNSGNTIYF
TGTGCCAGCAGCTCGGGACTCCTCAACTCTGGAAACACCATATATTTT
>NA|TRBV7-2|TRBJ1-3|NA
CASSLGSSGNTIYF
TGTGCCAGCAGCCTAGGGAGCTCTGGAAACACCATATATTTT
>NA|TRBV9|TRBJ2-5|NA
CASSVQGGEETQYF
TGTGCCAGCAGCGTCCAGGGGGGAGAAGAGACCCAGTACTTC
>TRBD1|TRBV7-2|TRBJ1-5|NA
CASSRQGANQPQHF
TGTGCCAGCAGCCGTCAGGGGGCTAATCAGCCCCAGCATTTT
>TRBD2|TRBV10-2|TRBJ2-5|NA
CASSLTSGGSETQYF
TGCGCCAGCAGCCTGACTAGCGGGGGCTCAGAGACCCAGTACTTC
>TRBD1|TRBV5-6|TRBJ1-5|NA
CASSLGQGYQPQHF
TGTGCCAGCAGCTTGGGACAGGGCTATCAGCCCCAGCATTTT
>NA|TRBV15|TRBJ2-1|NA
CATSTRRNEQFF
TGTGCCACCAGCACCCGGAGGAATGAGCAGTTCTTC
>TRBD2|TRBV2|TRBJ2-5|NA
CASSTSGGLIAETQYF
TGTGCCAGCAGTACTAGCGGGGGCCTTATCGCGGAGACCCAGTACTTC
>NA|TRBV6-1|TRBJ2-7|NA
CASSEDTEQYF
TGTGCCAGCAGTGAAGACACGGAGCAGTACTTC